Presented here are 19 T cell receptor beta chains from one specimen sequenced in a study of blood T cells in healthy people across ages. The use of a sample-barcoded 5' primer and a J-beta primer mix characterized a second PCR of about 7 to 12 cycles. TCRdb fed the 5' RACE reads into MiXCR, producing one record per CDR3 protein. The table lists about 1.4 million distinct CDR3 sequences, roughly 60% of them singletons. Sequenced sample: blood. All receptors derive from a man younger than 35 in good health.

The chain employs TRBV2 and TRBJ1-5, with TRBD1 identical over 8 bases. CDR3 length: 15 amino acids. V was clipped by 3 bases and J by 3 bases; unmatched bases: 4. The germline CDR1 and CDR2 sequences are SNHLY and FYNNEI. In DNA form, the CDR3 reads TGTGCCAGCAGTGAGGCCAGGGGGCTCAATCAGCCCCAGCATTTT. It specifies CASSEARGLNQPQHF.

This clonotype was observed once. The CDR3 sequence is CASSEMGADRKNIQYF. CDR3 coding DNA: TGTGCCAGCAGTGAAATGGGGGCGGACCGGAAAAACATTCAGTACTTC. J is TRBJ2-4 and V is TRBV25-1; tentative D call: TRBD1 (6 bases). CDR3 length: 16 amino acids. CDR1 and CDR2 (germline): MGHDK, SYGVNS. Trimming shortened V by 2 bases and J by 4 bases, and 15 bases separated the two germline ends. The complete variable domain, with remaining parts taken from reference TRBV25-1 and TRBJ2-4, reads EADIYQTPRYLVIGTGKKITLECSQTMGHDKMYWYQQDPGMELHLIHYSYGVNSTEKGDLSSESTVSRIRTEHFPLTLESARPSHTSQYLCASSEMGADRKNIQYFGAGTRLSVL.

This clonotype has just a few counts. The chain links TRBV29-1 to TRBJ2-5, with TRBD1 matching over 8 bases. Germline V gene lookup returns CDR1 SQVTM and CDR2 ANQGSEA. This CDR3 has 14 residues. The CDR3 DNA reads TGCAGTGCTACCGGGACAGGATTACAAGAGACCCAGTACTTC. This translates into CSATGTGLQETQYF. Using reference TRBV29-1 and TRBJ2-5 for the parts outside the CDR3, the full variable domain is SAVISQKPSRDICQRGTSLTIQCQVDSQVTMMFWYRQQPGQSLTLIATANQGSEATYESGFVIDKFPISRPNLTFSTLTVSNMSPEDSSIYLCSATGTGLQETQYFGPGTRLLVL.

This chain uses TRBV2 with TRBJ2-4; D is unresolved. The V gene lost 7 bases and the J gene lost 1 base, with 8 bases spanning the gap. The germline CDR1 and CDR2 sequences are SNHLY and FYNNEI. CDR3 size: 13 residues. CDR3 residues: CASKAEAKNIQYF. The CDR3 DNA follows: TGTGCCAGCAAGGCAGAGGCCAAAAACATTCAGTACTTC.

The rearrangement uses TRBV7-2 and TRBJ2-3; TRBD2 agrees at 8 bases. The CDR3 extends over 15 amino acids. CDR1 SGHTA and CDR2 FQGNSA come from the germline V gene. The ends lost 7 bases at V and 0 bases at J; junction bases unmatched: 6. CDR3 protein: CASNSQRGSTDTQYF. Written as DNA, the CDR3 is TGTGCCAGCAACTCCCAGCGGGGGAGCACAGATACGCAGTATTTT.

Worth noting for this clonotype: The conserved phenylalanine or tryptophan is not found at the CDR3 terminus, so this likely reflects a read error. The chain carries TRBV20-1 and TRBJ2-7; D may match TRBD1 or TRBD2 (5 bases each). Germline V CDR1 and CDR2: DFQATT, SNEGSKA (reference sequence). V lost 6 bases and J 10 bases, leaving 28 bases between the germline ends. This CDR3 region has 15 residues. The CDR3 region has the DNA TGCAGTGCAAGAACCGGGACGGCTAGTCAAGAAACCCAGTACTTG. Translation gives CSARTGTASQETQYL.

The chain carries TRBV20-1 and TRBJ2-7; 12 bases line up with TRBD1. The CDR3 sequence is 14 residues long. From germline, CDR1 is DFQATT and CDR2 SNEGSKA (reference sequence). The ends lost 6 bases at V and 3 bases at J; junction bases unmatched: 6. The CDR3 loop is CSALGQGANYEQYF. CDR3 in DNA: TGCAGTGCCTTGGGACAGGGGGCCAACTACGAGCAGTACTTC.

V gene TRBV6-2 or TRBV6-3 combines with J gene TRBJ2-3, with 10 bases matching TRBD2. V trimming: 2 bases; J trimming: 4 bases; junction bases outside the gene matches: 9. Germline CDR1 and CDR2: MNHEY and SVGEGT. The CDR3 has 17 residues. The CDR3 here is CASSYRASGSEPDTQYF. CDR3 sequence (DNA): TGTGCCAGCAGTTACAGGGCTAGCGGGAGTGAACCAGATACGCAGTATTTT.

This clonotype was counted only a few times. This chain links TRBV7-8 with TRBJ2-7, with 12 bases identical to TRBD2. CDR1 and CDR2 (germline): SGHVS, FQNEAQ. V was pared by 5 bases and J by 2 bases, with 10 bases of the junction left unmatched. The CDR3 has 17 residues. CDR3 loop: CASSPGLAGSSAYEQYF. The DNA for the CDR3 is TGTGCCAGCAGCCCAGGACTAGCGGGGTCTTCAGCCTACGAGCAGTACTTC.

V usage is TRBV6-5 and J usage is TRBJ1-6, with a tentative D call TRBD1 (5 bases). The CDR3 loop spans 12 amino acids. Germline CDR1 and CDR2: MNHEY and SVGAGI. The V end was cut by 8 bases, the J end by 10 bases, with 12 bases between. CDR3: CASGHSGSPLHF. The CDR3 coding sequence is TGTGCCAGCGGACATAGCGGATCACCCCTCCACTTT.

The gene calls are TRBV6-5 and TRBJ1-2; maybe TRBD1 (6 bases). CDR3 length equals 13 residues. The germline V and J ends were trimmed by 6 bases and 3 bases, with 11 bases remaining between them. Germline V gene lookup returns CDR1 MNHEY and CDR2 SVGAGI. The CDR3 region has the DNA TGTGCCAGCAGGAGGGACACCGACTATGGCTACACCTTC. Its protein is CASRRDTDYGYTF.

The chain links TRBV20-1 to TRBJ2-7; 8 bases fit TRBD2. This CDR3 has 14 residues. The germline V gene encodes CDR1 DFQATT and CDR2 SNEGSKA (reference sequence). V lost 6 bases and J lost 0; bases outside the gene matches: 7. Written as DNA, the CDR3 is TGCAGTGCCGATTCGGGGACTAGCTCCTACGAGCAGTACTTC. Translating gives CSADSGTSSYEQYF.

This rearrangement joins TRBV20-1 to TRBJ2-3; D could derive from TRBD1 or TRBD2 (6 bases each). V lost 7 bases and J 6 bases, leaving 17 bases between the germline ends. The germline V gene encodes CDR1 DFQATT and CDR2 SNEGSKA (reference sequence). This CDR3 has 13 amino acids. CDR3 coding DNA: TGCAGTGTTAGGGGGGAGAGTAGGGATACGCAGTATTTT. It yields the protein CSVRGESRDTQYF.

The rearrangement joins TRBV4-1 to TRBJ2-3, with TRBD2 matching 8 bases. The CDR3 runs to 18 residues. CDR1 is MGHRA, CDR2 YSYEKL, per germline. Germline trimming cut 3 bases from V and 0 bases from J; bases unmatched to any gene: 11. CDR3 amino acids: CASSHLNWRGDSTDTQYF. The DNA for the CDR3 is TGCGCCAGCAGCCACTTAAACTGGCGGGGGGATAGCACAGATACGCAGTATTTT.

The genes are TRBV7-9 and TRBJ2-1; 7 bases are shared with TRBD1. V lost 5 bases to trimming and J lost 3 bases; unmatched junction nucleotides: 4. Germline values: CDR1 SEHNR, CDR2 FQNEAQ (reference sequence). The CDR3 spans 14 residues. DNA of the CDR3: TGTGCCAGCAGCAATTACAGGGGCTACAATGAGCAGTTCTTC. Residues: CASSNYRGYNEQFF.

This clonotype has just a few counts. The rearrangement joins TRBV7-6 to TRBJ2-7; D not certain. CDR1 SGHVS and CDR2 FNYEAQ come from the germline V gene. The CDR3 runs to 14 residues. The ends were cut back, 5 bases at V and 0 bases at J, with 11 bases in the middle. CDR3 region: CASSKDGISYEQYF. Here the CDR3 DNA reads TGTGCCAGCAGCAAGGACGGAATCTCCTACGAGCAGTACTTC.

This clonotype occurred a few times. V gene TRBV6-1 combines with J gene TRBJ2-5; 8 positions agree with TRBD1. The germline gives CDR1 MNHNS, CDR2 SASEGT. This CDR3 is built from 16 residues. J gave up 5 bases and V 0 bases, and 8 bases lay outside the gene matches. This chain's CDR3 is CASSEAVQGAGETQYF. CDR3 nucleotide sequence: TGTGCCAGCAGTGAAGCGGTCCAGGGGGCAGGCGAGACCCAGTACTTC.

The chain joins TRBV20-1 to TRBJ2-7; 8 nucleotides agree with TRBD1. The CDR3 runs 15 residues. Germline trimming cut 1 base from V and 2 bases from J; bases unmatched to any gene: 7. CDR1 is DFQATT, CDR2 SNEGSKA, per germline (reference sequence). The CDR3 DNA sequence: TGCAGTGCTAGAGTTAAGGGACAGGTACCCTACGAGCAGTACTTC. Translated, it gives CSARVKGQVPYEQYF.

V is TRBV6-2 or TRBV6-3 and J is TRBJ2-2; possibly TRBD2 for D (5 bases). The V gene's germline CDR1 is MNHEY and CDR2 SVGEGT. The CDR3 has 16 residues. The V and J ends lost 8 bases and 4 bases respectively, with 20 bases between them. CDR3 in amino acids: CASRAREGTPTGELFF. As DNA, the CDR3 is TGTGCCAGCCGTGCCCGAGAGGGAACCCCCACCGGGGAGCTGTTTTTT.